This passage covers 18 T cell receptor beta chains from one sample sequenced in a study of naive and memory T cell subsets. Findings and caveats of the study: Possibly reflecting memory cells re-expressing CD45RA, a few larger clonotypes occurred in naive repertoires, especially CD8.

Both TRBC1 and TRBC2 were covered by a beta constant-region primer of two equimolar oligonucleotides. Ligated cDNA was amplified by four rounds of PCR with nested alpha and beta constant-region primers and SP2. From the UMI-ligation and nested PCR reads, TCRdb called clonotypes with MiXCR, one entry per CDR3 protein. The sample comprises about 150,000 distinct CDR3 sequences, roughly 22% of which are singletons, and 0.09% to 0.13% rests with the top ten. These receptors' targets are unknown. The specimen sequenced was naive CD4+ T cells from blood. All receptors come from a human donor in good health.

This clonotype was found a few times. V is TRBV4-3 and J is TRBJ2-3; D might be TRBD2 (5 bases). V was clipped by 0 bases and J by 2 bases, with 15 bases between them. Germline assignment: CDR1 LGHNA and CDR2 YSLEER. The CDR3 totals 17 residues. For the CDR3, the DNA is TGCGCCAGCAGCCAAGATATGGTAACAGACTACACAGATACGCAGTATTTT. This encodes CASSQDMVTDYTDTQYF.

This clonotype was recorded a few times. Here the CDR3 DNA reads TGTGCCAGTAACCGTAGCGGGAGGGAGCAGTACTTC. Protein product: CASNRSGREQYF. V usage is TRBV7-2 and J usage is TRBJ2-7; 10 bases are a match to TRBD2. Germline V gene data show CDR1 as SGHTA and CDR2 as FQGNSA. The junction had 6 bases not matched to a gene; V was cut back by 9 bases and J by 7 bases. This CDR3 has 12 amino acids. The whole variable domain, remainder taken from reference TRBV7-2 and TRBJ2-7, is GAGVSQSPSNKVTEKGKDVELRCDPISGHTALYWYRQSLGQGLEFLIYFQGNSAPDKSGLPSDRFSAERTGGSVSTLTIQRTQQEDSAVYLCASNRSGREQYFGPGTRLTVT.

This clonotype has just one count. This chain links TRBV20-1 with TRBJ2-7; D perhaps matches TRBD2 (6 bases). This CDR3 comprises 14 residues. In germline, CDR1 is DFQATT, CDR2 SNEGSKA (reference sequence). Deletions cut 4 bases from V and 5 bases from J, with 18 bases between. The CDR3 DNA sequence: TGCAGTGCTAACAGCCCTTTGGGGGGTAACGAGCAGTACTTC. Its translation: CSANSPLGGNEQYF.

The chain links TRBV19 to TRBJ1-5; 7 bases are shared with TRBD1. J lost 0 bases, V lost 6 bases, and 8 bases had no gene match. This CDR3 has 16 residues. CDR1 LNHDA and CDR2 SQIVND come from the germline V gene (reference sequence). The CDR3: CASRIHGTDSNQPQHF. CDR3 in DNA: TGTGCCAGTAGAATCCACGGGACAGATAGCAATCAGCCCCAGCATTTT.

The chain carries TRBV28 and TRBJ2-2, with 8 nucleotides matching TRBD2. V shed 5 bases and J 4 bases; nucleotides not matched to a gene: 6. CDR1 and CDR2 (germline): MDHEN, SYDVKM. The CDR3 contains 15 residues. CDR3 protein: CASSPAGAGTGELFF. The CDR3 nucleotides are TGTGCCAGCAGTCCAGCGGGAGCGGGCACCGGGGAGCTGTTTTTT.

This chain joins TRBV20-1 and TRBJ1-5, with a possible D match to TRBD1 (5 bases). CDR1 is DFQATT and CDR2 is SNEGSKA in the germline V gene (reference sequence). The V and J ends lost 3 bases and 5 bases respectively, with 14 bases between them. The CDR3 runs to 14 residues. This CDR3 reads CSASTGRLYQPQHF. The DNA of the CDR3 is TGCAGTGCTAGTACGGGGCGTTTGTATCAGCCCCAGCATTTT.

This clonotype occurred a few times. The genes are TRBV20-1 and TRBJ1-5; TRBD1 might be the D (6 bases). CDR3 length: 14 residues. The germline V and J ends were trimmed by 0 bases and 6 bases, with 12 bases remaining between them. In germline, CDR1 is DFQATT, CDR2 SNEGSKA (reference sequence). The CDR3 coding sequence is TGCAGTGCTAGAGATACCAGGGGAAGTCAGCCCCAGCATTTT. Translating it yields CSARDTRGSQPQHF.

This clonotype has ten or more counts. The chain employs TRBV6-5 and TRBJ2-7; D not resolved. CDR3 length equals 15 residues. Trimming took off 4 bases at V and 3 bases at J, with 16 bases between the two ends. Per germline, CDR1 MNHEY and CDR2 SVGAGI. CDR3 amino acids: CASSFTPAPHYEQYF. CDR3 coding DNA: TGTGCCAGCAGTTTTACACCGGCACCCCACTACGAGCAGTACTTC.

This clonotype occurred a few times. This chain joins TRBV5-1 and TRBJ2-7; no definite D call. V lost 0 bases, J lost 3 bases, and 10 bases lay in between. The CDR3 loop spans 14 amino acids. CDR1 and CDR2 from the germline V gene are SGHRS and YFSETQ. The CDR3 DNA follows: TGCGCCAGCAGCTTGGGTTCAACAGTCTACGAGCAGTACTTC. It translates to CASSLGSTVYEQYF.

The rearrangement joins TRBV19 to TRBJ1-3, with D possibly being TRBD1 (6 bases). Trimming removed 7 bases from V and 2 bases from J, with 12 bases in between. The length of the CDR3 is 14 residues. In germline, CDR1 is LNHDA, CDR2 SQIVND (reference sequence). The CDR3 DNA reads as TGTGCCAGTACCTCAGGGGCGGCTGGAAACACCATATATTTT. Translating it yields CASTSGAAGNTIYF.

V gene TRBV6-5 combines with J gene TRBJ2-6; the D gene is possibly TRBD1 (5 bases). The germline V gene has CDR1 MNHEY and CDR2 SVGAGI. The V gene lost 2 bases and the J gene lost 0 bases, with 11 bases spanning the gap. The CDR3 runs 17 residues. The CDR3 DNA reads TGTGCCAGCAGTTACAGGGATCAGGGCTCTGGGGCCAACGTCCTGACTTTC. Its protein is CASSYRDQGSGANVLTF.

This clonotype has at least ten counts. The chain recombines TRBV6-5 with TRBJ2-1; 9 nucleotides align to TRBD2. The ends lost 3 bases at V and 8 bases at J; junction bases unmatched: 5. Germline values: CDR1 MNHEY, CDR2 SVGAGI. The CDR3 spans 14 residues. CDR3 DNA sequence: TGTGCCAGCAGTTATGGCGGGAGGGTGGATGAGCAGTTCTTC. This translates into CASSYGGRVDEQFF.

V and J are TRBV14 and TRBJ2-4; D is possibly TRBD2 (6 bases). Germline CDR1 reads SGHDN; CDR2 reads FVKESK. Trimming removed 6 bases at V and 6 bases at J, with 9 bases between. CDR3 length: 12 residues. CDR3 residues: CASSHGGNIQYF. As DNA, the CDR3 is TGTGCCAGCAGTCACGGGGGAAACATTCAGTACTTC.

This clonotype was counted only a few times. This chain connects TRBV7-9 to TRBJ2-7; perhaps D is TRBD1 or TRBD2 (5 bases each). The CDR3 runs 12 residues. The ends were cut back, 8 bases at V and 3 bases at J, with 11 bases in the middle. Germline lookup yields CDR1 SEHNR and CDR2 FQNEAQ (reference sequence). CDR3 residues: CASEGPIYEQYF. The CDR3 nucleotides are TGTGCCAGCGAGGGACCCATCTACGAGCAGTACTTC.

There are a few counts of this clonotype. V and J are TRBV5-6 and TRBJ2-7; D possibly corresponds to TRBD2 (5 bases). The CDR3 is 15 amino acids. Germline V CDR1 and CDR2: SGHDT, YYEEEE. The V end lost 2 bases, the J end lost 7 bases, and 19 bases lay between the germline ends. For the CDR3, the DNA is TGTGCCAGCAGCTTTCTTTCCGGGGATGCTCGGGAGCAGTACTTC. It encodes CASSFLSGDAREQYF. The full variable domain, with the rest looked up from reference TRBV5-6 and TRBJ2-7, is DAGVTQSPTHLIKTRGQQVTLRCSPKSGHDTVSWYQQALGQGPQFIFQYYEEEERQRGNFPDRFSGHQFPNYSSELNVNALLLGDSALYLCASSFLSGDAREQYFGPGTRLTVT.

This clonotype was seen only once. The CDR3 DNA sequence: TGTGCCAGCAGCCGGACTAGCGGGAGTCGCTCCTACAATGAGCAGTTCTTC. Translating it yields CASSRTSGSRSYNEQFF. This chain connects TRBV5-5 to TRBJ2-1, with TRBD2 matching over 13 bases. The CDR3 covers 17 residues. V was clipped by 4 bases and J by 0 bases; unmatched bases: 4. Germline V CDR1 and CDR2: SGHKS, YYEKEE (reference sequence).

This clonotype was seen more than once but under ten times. The CDR3 region is CSVARRLNTEAFF. CDR3 nucleotide sequence: TGCAGCGTGGCCAGGCGGTTGAACACTGAAGCTTTCTTT. The rearrangement joins TRBV29-1 to TRBJ1-1; D uncertain. Per germline, CDR1 SQVTM and CDR2 ANQGSEA. Trimming left V 6 bases short and J 0 bases short, with 11 bases between. The CDR3 covers 13 residues.

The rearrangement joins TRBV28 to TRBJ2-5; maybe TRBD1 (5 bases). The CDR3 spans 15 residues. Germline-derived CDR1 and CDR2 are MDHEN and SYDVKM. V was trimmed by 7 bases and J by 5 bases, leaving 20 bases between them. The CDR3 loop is CASTGSRVNKETQYF. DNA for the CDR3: TGTGCCAGCACGGGCAGCAGGGTAAATAAGGAGACCCAGTACTTC.